The T cell receptor (beta chain) described here comes from a study of blood T cell repertoires in COVID-19. Study at large: Recovery among Cohort 3 donors was established by two negative PCRs, clearance, or symptom resolution. Samples of COVID-19 (acute and convalescent) were obtained from the United States, Italy and Spain.

Individuals aged about 18 to 90 years were recruited from around 22 US areas. Authors' data handling: Counts of nucleated cells, estimated from reference gene primer amplification, were obtained. Profiling relied on immunoSEQ multiplex PCR, and the TCRdb table lists in-frame clones only, not all of them. From that table come the V and J calls and clone size; the DNA was used to work out D and trimming. The top ten clones hold 2% to 2.5% of a sample with under 300,000 clones, about 88% of them seen once. This CDR3 region has 16 residues. Germline CDR1 SGDLS, CDR2 YYNGEE. The V gene lost 4 bases and the J gene lost 0 bases, with 13 bases spanning the gap.

The clonotype originates from a woman aged 60-70 years in a cohort exposed to, infected with or recovered from COVID-19 (not recorded which). This chain connects TRBV9 to TRBJ2-2, with D possibly matching TRBD2 (6 bases). Sequenced material: PBMCs or T cells enriched from blood (not recorded which). For the CDR3, the DNA is TGTGCCAGCAGCCCGGTAGCGGTGACGAACACCGGGGAGCTGTTTTTT. It translates to CASSPVAVTNTGELFF.